This T cell receptor (beta chain) was recorded in a study of blood T cell repertoires in COVID-19. The method was immunoSEQ multiplex PCR; TCRdb's version includes in-frame clones alone and lacks a portion of them. This sample has some 130,000 clones, with 81% found just once. Germline V gene data show CDR1 as MNHEY and CDR2 as SMNVEV (reference sequence). V lost 6 bases, J lost 5 bases, and 14 bases lay in between. The CDR3 is 15 amino acids. The chain is built from TRBV27 and TRBJ1-6; D is uncertain. The sample taken for sequencing was peripheral blood. This sequence was found in a woman aged 60-75 years with active or convalescent COVID-19. CDR3: CASSDGPLNNSPLHF. The CDR3 DNA reads TGTGCCAGCAGCGATGGCCCGTTGAATAATTCACCCCTCCACTTT.